These 29 T cell receptor beta chains originate from one sample sequenced in a study of OX40 agonist ivuxolimab in advanced cancers. The assay was immunoSEQ multiplex PCR, and TCRdb's table has in-frame clones only and misses some. The sample lists 30,000 to 35,000 clones; around 85% were seen once. Sequencing was performed on CD4+ or CD8+ T cells sorted from blood, taken in a trial of the OX40 agonist ivuxolimab. These receptors originate from an adult with an advanced solid tumor such as melanoma, head and neck, liver or kidney cancer.

The chain carries TRBV6-5 and TRBJ2-3; D ambiguous. The CDR3 contains 12 residues. V lost 8 bases and J 1 base, leaving 7 bases between the germline ends. From germline, CDR1 is MNHEY and CDR2 SVGAGI. In DNA form, the CDR3 reads TGTGCCAGCGGGTTCCGCACAGATACGCAGTATTTT. It encodes CASGFRTDTQYF.

The chain couples TRBV6-6 to TRBJ2-7; D perhaps matches TRBD2 (6 bases). CDR1 MNHNY and CDR2 SVGAGI come from the germline V gene (reference sequence). V lost 6 bases to trimming and J lost 10 bases, with 19 bases between them. The CDR3 consists of 13 residues. The CDR3 sequence: CASSRTSSVSQYF. The DNA of the CDR3 is TGTGCCAGCAGCCGAACTTCTAGCGTTAGCCAGTACTTC.

The gene calls are TRBV7-9 and TRBJ2-1, with D perhaps TRBD2 (7 bases). Germline values: CDR1 SEHNR, CDR2 FQNEAQ (reference sequence). Trimming pared 1 base from V and 8 bases from J, leaving 12 bases between. The CDR3 extends over 14 amino acids. This CDR3 is CASSLGQGRDEQFF. The CDR3 region has the DNA TGTGCCAGCAGCTTAGGGCAGGGGAGGGATGAGCAGTTCTTC.

This chain joins TRBV18 and TRBJ1-1; D remains ambiguous. This CDR3 spans 14 amino acids. Germline CDR1 is KGHSH and CDR2 is LQKENI. Trimming took 8 bases from V and 0 from J, leaving 13 bases between them. In nucleotides, the CDR3 is TGTGCCAGCGAAGGGCTGGGGATGAACACTGAAGCTTTCTTT. This sequence encodes CASEGLGMNTEAFF.

The chain uses TRBV10-3 and TRBJ2-2, with 8 nucleotides matching TRBD2. Germline V CDR1 and CDR2: ENHRY, SYGVKD. The V and J ends lost 8 bases and 3 bases, in that order; junction bases with no gene match: 2. This CDR3 is 13 amino acids long. The CDR3 loop reads CAIRSGDTGELFF. CDR3 nucleotide sequence: TGTGCCATCCGTAGCGGGGACACCGGGGAGCTGTTTTTT.

This rearrangement joins TRBV9 to TRBJ2-1; TRBD2 matches at 10 bases. The trim removed 4 bases at V and 6 bases at J, leaving 10 bases unmatched. Germline V gene data show CDR1 as SGDLS and CDR2 as YYNGEE. This CDR3 spans 16 amino acids. This CDR3 is CASSPTPLAGANEQFF. The CDR3 DNA is TGTGCCAGCAGCCCCACCCCCCTAGCGGGGGCCAATGAGCAGTTCTTC.

This clone is medium-sized. The chain carries TRBV30 and TRBJ1-1; D ambiguous. V gave up 3 bases and J gave up 0 bases, with 17 bases separating them. Germline values: CDR1 GTSNPN, CDR2 SVGIG (reference sequence). The length of the CDR3 is 16 residues. The CDR3 reads CAWRGVPRTLNTEAFF. In DNA form, the CDR3 reads TGTGCCTGGAGGGGAGTCCCCAGGACCCTGAACACTGAAGCTTTCTTT.

The CDR3 sequence is CASSGRLDRNEQFF. CDR3 in DNA: TGTGCCAGCAGTGGCCGTCTAGATAGGAATGAGCAGTTCTTC. The chain has TRBV6-1 and TRBJ2-1; no clear D gene. The CDR3 contains 14 residues. Germline CDR1 reads MNHNS; CDR2 reads SASEGT. V gave up 4 bases and J gave up 7 bases, with 14 bases separating them.

The chain combines TRBV19 with TRBJ1-1; D may be TRBD1 (6 bases). The V and J ends lost 5 bases and 0 bases respectively, with 10 bases between them. CDR1 is LNHDA and CDR2 is SQIVND in the germline V gene (reference sequence). The CDR3 loop spans 14 amino acids. Here the CDR3 DNA reads TGTGCCAGTAGTTCGGACAGACTGAACACTGAAGCTTTCTTT. This translates into CASSSDRLNTEAFF.

V and J are TRBV6-1 and TRBJ2-2; no clear D gene. CDR1 is MNHNS, CDR2 SASEGT, per germline. This CDR3 has 13 residues. V lost 6 bases and J 5 bases, leaving 10 bases between the germline ends. CDR3 sequence: CASSQLPTGELFF. For the CDR3, the DNA is TGTGCCAGCAGCCAACTCCCAACCGGGGAGCTGTTTTTT.

The V gene is TRBV4-2, the J gene TRBJ2-1; 7 nucleotides line up with TRBD2. V was pared by 8 bases and J by 0 bases, with 13 bases of the junction left unmatched. The CDR3 loop spans 17 amino acids. The germline V gene has CDR1 LGHNA and CDR2 YNFKEQ. In nucleotides, the CDR3 is TGTGCCAGCGGATCAGGTGGGAGCGGGGACTCCTACAATGAGCAGTTCTTC. Amino acids: CASGSGGSGDSYNEQFF.

This clone was seen a few times. The chain carries TRBV9 and TRBJ2-7; D possibly corresponds to TRBD2 (6 bases). CDR3 length: 13 amino acids. In germline, CDR1 is SGDLS, CDR2 YYNGEE. With 0 bases removed from V and 4 bases from J, the gap between germline ends came to 8 bases. The CDR3 reads CASSVEEGYEQYF. CDR3 bases: TGTGCCAGCAGCGTAGAGGAGGGATACGAGCAGTACTTC.

This clone was recorded once. The chain joins TRBV5-1 to TRBJ1-4, with D possibly being TRBD1 (5 bases). Germline CDR1 is SGHRS and CDR2 is YFSETQ. The V gene lost 4 bases and the J gene lost 8 bases, with 15 bases spanning the gap. The CDR3 totals 14 residues. The CDR3 region is CASSRGPEKEKLFF. CDR3 nucleotide sequence: TGCGCCAGCAGCCGGGGCCCAGAGAAGGAAAAACTGTTTTTT. Full variable domain (remainder filled in from reference TRBV5-1 and TRBJ1-4): KAGVTQTPRYLIKTRGQQVTLSCSPISGHRSVSWYQQTPGQGLQFLFEYFSETQRNKGNFPGRFSGRQFSNSRSEMNVSTLELGDSALYLCASSRGPEKEKLFFGSGTQLSVL.

This clone was recorded a few times. The V gene is TRBV6-5, the J gene TRBJ2-7, with D perhaps TRBD2 (7 bases). The germline V gene encodes CDR1 MNHEY and CDR2 SVGAGI. The CDR3 has 15 residues. The ends were cut back, 1 base at V and 7 bases at J, with 17 bases in the middle. CDR3: CASSYFSSGGGEQYF. DNA for the CDR3: TGTGCCAGCAGTTACTTTTCATCGGGGGGCGGTGAGCAGTACTTC.

The CDR3 DNA is TGTGCCAGCTCCCAAATAGCAGGGGGCCTGAACACTGAAGCTTTCTTT. Its translation: CASSQIAGGLNTEAFF. This sequence joins TRBV18 and TRBJ1-1, with TRBD1 matching 8 bases. The CDR3 consists of 16 residues. V shed 6 bases and J 0 bases; nucleotides not matched to a gene: 9. Germline V CDR1 and CDR2: KGHSH, LQKENI.

J is TRBJ1-1 and V is TRBV5-1; 10 bases line up with TRBD1. Germline V lookup: CDR1 SGHRS, CDR2 YFSETQ. V gave up 4 bases and J gave up 3 bases; unmatched junction bases: 9. The CDR3 runs to 16 residues. The CDR3 region is CASSLRTGGGDTEAFF. CDR3 bases: TGCGCCAGCAGCCTCCGGACAGGGGGTGGGGACACTGAAGCTTTCTTT.

The rearrangement uses TRBV5-1 and TRBJ1-1, with D maybe TRBD1 (6 bases). The CDR3 runs 18 residues. V lost 0 bases and J 2 bases, leaving 20 bases between the germline ends. Germline lookup yields CDR1 SGHRS and CDR2 YFSETQ. CDR3 region: CASSLGALGGGHNTEAFF. The DNA of the CDR3 is TGCGCCAGCAGCTTGGGCGCCCTGGGGGGGGGCCATAACACTGAAGCTTTCTTT.

This clone was detected only once. The gene calls are TRBV2 and TRBJ1-4; maybe TRBD1 (5 bases). The germline V gene encodes CDR1 SNHLY and CDR2 FYNNEI. Trimming shortened V by 5 bases and J by 4 bases, and 11 bases separated the two germline ends. This CDR3 contains 14 residues. CDR3 residues: CASSYRWGNEKLFF. The CDR3 coding sequence is TGTGCCAGCAGTTACAGGTGGGGTAATGAAAAACTGTTTTTT.

The chain combines TRBV14 with TRBJ1-4; 9 bases are a match to TRBD1. V was pared by 3 bases and J by 10 bases, with 6 bases of the junction left unmatched. The CDR3 consists of 14 residues. Germline V lookup: CDR1 SGHDN, CDR2 FVKESK. The CDR3 sequence is CASSQGQGVGKLFF. As DNA, the CDR3 is TGTGCCAGCAGCCAGGGACAGGGAGTGGGAAAACTGTTTTTT.

This rearrangement joins TRBV5-1 to TRBJ2-5; 7 bases fit TRBD2. This CDR3 comprises 13 residues. Germline V gene data show CDR1 as SGHRS and CDR2 as YFSETQ. J was trimmed by 5 bases and V by 0 bases; bases with no gene match: 1. CDR3 bases: TGCGCCAGCAGCTTGGCCGGGGGGGAGACCCAGTACTTC. Its translation is CASSLAGGETQYF.

This clone was detected once. This rearrangement joins TRBV15 to TRBJ2-7; D is undetermined. The germline CDR1 and CDR2 sequences are LNHNV and YYDKDF (reference sequence). Trimming pared 0 bases from V and 0 bases from J, leaving 6 bases between. The CDR3 sequence is 14 residues long. CDR3 sequence reads: CATSREEGSYEQYF. CDR3 nucleotides: TGTGCCACCAGCAGAGAGGAAGGCTCCTACGAGCAGTACTTC.

This sequence joins TRBV10-3 and TRBJ1-1, with unresolved D. The germline gives CDR1 ENHRY, CDR2 SYGVKD. The CDR3 length is 13 residues. Trimming removed 5 bases at V and 11 bases at J, with 18 bases between. The DNA for the CDR3 is TGTGCCATCAGTCCCGGGGAGCGACGGGCGGCTTTCTTT. Its translation: CAISPGERRAAFF.

The rearrangement uses TRBV11-2 and TRBJ2-5; 10 nucleotides align to TRBD1. In germline, CDR1 is SGHAT, CDR2 FQNNGV. V was pared by 2 bases and J by 6 bases, with 3 bases of the junction left unmatched. The CDR3 extends over 14 amino acids. CDR3 region: CASSLPGQGQTQYF. In nucleotides, the CDR3 is TGTGCCAGCAGCTTACCGGGACAGGGGCAGACCCAGTACTTC.

This chain joins TRBV30 and TRBJ2-2; TRBD1 or TRBD2 may be the D gene (5 bases each). Germline CDR1 reads GTSNPN; CDR2 reads SVGIG (reference sequence). V was clipped by 5 bases and J by 0 bases, with 10 bases between them. This CDR3 is 14 amino acids long. CDR3 sequence reads: CAWGGGSNTGELFF. DNA for the CDR3: TGTGCCTGGGGTGGGGGTTCGAACACCGGGGAGCTGTTTTTT.

This clone was seen just once. The chain has TRBV7-9 and TRBJ2-7; D remains ambiguous. The germline V gene has CDR1 SEHNR and CDR2 FQNEAQ (reference sequence). Trimming stripped 4 bases from V and 6 bases from J, with 1 base between. This CDR3 has 9 amino acids. The CDR3 nucleotides read TGTGCCAGCAGCTCCGAGCAGTACTTC. Encoded protein: CASSSEQYF.

V and J are TRBV7-6 and TRBJ1-1, with D possibly TRBD1 on 5 matching bases. V lost 5 bases and J lost 2, with 12 bases in between. The germline V gene has CDR1 SGHVS and CDR2 FNYEAQ. The CDR3 totals 14 residues. The DNA for the CDR3 is TGTGCCAGCAGCCCCGGGGGGTTCAACACTGAAGCTTTCTTT. Translated, it gives CASSPGGFNTEAFF. The variable domain in full, with the rest retrieved from reference TRBV7-6 and TRBJ1-1, is GAGVSQSPRYKVTKRGQDVALRCDPISGHVSLYWYRQALGQGPEFLTYFNYEAQQDKSGLPNDRFSAERPEGSISTLTIQRTEQRDSAMYRCASSPGGFNTEAFFGQGTRLTVV.

The V gene is TRBV11-2, the J gene TRBJ1-4; no clear D gene. V shed 1 base and J shed 10 bases, with 10 bases lying between them. This CDR3 is 13 amino acids long. Per the germline V gene, CDR1 is SGHAT and CDR2 is FQNNGV. The CDR3 loop is CASSLVNKGKLFF. CDR3 nucleotides: TGTGCCAGCAGCTTAGTGAATAAGGGAAAACTGTTTTTT.

The CDR3 loop is CASSRPGQGTNEQFF. In DNA, the CDR3 is TGTGCCAGCAGCCGGCCGGGACAGGGTACCAATGAGCAGTTCTTC. The chain couples TRBV5-6 to TRBJ2-1, with 9 bases fitting TRBD1. V gave up 4 bases and J gave up 6 bases; unmatched junction bases: 8. Germline CDR1 SGHDT, CDR2 YYEEEE. CDR3 length: 15 amino acids.

The chain uses TRBV4-2 and TRBJ2-3, with D possibly being TRBD2 (5 bases). This CDR3 has 13 amino acids. The germline gives CDR1 LGHNA, CDR2 YNFKEQ. Trimming took 0 bases from V and 6 from J, leaving 7 bases between them. The CDR3 loop is CASSQDPGDTQYF. As DNA, the CDR3 is TGTGCCAGCAGCCAAGATCCGGGGGATACGCAGTATTTT.